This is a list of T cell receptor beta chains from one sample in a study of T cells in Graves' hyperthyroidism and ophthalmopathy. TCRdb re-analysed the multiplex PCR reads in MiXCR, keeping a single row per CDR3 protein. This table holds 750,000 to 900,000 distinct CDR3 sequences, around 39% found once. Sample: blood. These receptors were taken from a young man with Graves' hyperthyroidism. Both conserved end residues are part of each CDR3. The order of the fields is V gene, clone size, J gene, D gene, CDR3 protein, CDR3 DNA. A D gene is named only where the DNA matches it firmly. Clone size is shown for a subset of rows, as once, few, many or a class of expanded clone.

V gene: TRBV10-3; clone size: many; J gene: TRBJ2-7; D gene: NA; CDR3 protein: CAISEVDTTYEQYF; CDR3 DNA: TGTGCCATCAGTGAGGTGGACACAACCTACGAGCAGTACTTC
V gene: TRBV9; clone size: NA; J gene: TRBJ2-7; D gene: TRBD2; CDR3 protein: CASSPNGTREVYEQYF; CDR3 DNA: TGTGCCAGCAGCCCGAACGGGACCCGGGAGGTCTACGAGCAGTACTTC
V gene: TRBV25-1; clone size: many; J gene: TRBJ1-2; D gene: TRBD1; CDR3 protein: CASSEGTGVYGYTF; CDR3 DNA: TGTGCCAGCAGTGAGGGTACAGGGGTCTATGGCTACACCTTC
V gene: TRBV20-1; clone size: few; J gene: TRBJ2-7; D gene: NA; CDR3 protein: CSALATTHRYEQYF; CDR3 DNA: TGCAGTGCTCTAGCTACTACTCACCGCTACGAGCAGTACTTC
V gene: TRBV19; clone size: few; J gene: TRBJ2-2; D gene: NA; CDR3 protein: CASSITGSVTGELFF; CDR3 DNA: TGTGCCAGTAGTATTACCGGGAGCGTCACCGGGGAGCTGTTTTTT
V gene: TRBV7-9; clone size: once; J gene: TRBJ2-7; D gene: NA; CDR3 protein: CASSQVSRGGPPYEQYF; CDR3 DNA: TGCGCCAGCAGCCAAGTCTCGAGGGGGGGGCCTCCCTACGAGCAGTACTTC
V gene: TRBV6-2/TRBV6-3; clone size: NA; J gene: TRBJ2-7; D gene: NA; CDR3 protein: CASSYSSGMVYEQYF; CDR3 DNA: TGTGCCAGCAGTTACTCGAGCGGTATGGTATACGAGCAGTACTTC
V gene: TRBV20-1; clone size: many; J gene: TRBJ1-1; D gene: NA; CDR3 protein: CSAGRMNTEAFF; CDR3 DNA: TGCAGTGCTGGGAGAATGAACACTGAAGCTTTCTTT
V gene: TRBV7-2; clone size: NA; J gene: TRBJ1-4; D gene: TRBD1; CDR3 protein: CASSSGTVGKLFF; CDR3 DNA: TGTGCCAGCAGCTCCGGGACAGTCGGAAAACTGTTTTTT
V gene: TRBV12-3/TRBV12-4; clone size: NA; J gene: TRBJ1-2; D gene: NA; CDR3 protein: CASTKEGGYGYTF; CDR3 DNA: TGTGCCAGCACGAAGGAGGGAGGCTATGGCTACACCTTC
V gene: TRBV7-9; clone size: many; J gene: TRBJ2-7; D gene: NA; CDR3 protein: CASSPPGPYEQYF; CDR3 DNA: TGTGCCAGCAGCCCCCCCGGCCCCTACGAGCAGTACTTC
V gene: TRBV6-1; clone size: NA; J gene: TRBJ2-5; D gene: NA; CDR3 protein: CATGAGQETQYF; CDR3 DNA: TGTGCCACGGGGGCAGGTCAAGAGACCCAGTACTTC
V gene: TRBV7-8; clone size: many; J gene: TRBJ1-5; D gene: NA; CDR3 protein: CASSLDTGQQPQHF; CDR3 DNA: TGTGCCAGCAGCTTAGATACAGGGCAGCAGCCCCAGCATTTT
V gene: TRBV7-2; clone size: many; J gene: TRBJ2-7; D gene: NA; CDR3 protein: CASSSTGSEQYF; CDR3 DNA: TGTGCCAGCAGCTCCACAGGGAGCGAGCAGTACTTC
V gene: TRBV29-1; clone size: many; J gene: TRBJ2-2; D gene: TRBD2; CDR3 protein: CSVGLAGGGTGELFF; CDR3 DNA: TGCAGCGTTGGACTTGCGGGAGGGGGCACCGGGGAGCTGTTTTTT
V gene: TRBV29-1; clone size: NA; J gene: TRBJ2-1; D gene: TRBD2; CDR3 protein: CSDIAGGSYEQFF; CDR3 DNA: TGCAGCGATATAGCGGGAGGATCGTATGAGCAGTTCTTC
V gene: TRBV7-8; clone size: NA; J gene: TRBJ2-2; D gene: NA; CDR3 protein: CASSQDYRVGGELFF; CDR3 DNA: TGTGCCAGCAGCCAAGATTACAGGGTCGGCGGGGAGCTGTTTTTT
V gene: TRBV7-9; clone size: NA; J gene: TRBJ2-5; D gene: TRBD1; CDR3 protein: CASSSNRGMEYQETQYF; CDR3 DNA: TGTGCCAGCAGCTCCAACAGGGGGATGGAGTACCAAGAGACCCAGTACTTC
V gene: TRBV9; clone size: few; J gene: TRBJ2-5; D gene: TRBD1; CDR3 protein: CASSVATGARETQYF; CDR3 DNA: TGTGCCAGCAGCGTAGCGACAGGGGCGAGGGAGACCCAGTACTTC
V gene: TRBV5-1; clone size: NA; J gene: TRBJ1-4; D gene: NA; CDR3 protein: CACSLRDGANEKLFF; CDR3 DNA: TGCGCCTGCAGCCTCCGGGACGGGGCTAATGAAAAACTGTTTTTT
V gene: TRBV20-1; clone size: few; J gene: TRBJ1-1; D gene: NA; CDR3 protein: CSARGGGSHTEAFF; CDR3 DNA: TGCAGTGCTAGAGGTGGGGGATCCCACACTGAAGCTTTCTTT
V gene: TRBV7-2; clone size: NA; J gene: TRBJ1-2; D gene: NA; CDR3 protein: CASSPPGGGRQAYGYTF; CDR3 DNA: TGTGCCAGCAGCCCCCCGGGCGGAGGGCGACAGGCTTATGGCTACACCTTC
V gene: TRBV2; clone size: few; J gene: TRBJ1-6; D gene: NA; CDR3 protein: CASPYEQVLSPLHF; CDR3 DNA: TGTGCCAGCCCCTACGAACAGGTCCTTTCACCCCTCCACTTT
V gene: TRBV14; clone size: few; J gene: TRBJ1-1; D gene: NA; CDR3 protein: CARGLGGSEAFF; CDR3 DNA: TGTGCCAGGGGACTAGGGGGGTCTGAAGCTTTCTTT
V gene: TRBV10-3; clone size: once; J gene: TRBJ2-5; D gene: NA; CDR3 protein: CASTGTEQETQYF; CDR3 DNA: TGTGCCAGCACCGGGACGGAGCAAGAGACCCAGTACTTC
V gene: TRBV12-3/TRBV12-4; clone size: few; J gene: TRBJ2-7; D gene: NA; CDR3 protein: CASSRSQVSYEQYF; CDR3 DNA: TGTGCCAGCAGTCGATCACAGGTCTCCTACGAGCAGTACTTC
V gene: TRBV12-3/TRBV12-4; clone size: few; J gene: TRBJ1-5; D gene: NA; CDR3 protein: CASSFAGYYQPQHF; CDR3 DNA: TGTGCCAGCAGTTTCGCAGGGTATTATCAGCCCCAGCATTTT
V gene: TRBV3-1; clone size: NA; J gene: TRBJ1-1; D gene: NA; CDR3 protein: CASSQEQGITEAFF; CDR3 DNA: TGTGCCAGCAGCCAAGAACAAGGCATCACTGAAGCTTTCTTT
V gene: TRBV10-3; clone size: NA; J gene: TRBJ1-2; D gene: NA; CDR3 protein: CAISDDYGYTF; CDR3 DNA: TGTGCCATCAGTGATGACTATGGCTACACCTTC
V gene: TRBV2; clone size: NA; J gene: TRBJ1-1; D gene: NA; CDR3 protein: CAGSEHRPLPEAFF; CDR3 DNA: TGTGCCGGCAGTGAACACAGACCTCTCCCTGAAGCTTTCTTT
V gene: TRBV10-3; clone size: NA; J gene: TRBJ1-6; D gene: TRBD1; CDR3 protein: CAISDGTAYNSPLHF; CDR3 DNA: TGTGCCATCAGTGACGGGACAGCATATAATTCACCCCTCCACTTT
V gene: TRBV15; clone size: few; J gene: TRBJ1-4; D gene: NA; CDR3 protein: CATSRDRGSGKLFF; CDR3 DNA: TGTGCCACCAGCAGAGATCGGGGCTCTGGAAAACTGTTTTTT
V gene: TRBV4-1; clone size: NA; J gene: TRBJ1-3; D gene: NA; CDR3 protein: CASSQDWAPGNTIYF; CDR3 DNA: TGCGCCAGCAGCCAAGATTGGGCACCTGGAAACACCATATATTTT
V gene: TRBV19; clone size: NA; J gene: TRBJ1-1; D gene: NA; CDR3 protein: CASSMFPANTEAFF; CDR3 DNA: TGTGCCAGTAGTATGTTCCCAGCGAACACTGAAGCTTTCTTT
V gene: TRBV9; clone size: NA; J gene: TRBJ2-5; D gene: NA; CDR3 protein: CASSSTGTLGETQYF; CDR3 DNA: TGTGCCAGCAGCTCGACCGGGACTCTTGGGGAGACCCAGTACTTC
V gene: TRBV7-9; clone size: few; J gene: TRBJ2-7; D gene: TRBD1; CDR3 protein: CASSLSGGKNEQYF; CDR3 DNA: TGTGCCAGCAGCTTATCAGGGGGCAAAAACGAGCAGTACTTC
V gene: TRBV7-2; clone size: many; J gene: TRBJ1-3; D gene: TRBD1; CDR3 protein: CASSFRDRGTGNTIYF; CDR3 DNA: TGTGCCAGCAGCTTCCGGGACAGGGGGACTGGAAACACCATATATTTT
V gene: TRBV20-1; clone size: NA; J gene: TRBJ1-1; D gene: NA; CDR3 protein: CSARDPQRETEAFF; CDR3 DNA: TGCAGTGCTAGAGATCCCCAGAGGGAAACTGAAGCTTTCTTT
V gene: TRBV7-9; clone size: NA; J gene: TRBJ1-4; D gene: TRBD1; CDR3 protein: CASSSDRVEEKLLF; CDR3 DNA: TGTGCCAGCAGCTCGGACAGGGTTGAGGAAAAACTGCTTTTT
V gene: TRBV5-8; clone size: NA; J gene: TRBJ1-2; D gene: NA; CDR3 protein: CASSSRPSNLYGYTF; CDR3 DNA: TGTGCCAGCAGCTCCCGCCCCTCTAATCTCTATGGCTACACCTTC
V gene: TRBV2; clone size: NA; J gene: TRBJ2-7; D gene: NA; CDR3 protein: CASSEGLNYEQYF; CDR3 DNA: TGTGCCAGCAGTGAAGGGCTAAATTACGAGCAGTACTTC
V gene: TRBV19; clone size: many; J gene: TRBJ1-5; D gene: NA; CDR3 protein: CASSPYDGNQPQHF; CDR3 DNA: TGTGCCAGTAGTCCCTATGATGGGAATCAGCCCCAGCATTTT
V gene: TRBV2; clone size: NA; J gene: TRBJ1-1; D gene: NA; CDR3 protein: CASSDREHAAEAFF; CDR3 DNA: TGTGCCAGCAGTGATCGGGAACATGCCGCAGAAGCTTTCTTT
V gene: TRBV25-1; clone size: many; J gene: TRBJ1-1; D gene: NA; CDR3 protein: CASSVKGSTEAFF; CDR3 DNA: TGTGCCAGCAGTGTAAAGGGGAGCACTGAAGCTTTCTTT
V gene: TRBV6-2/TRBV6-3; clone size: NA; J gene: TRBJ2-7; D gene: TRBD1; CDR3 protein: CASSVIGTGGYEQYF; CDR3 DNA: TGTGCCAGCAGTGTCATCGGGACAGGGGGCTACGAGCAGTACTTC
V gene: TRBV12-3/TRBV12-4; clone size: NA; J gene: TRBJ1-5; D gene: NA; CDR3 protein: CASTQARAGGSNQPQHF; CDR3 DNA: TGTGCCAGCACCCAGGCCCGGGCGGGTGGGAGCAATCAGCCCCAGCATTTT
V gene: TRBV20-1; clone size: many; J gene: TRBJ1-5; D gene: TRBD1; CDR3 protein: CSATGGEWNQPQHF; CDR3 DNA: TGCAGTGCTACAGGGGGCGAATGGAATCAGCCCCAGCATTTT
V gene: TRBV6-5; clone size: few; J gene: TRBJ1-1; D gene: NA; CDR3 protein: CASSYSSLGTEAFF; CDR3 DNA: TGTGCCAGCAGTTACTCGAGCCTAGGGACCGAAGCTTTCTTT
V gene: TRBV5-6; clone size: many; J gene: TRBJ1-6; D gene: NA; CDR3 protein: CASSLAARGSPLHF; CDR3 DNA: TGTGCCAGCAGCTTGGCCGCCAGGGGTTCACCCCTCCACTTT
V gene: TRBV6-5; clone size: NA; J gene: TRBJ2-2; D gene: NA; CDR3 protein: CACSFGQANTGELFF; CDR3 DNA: TGTGCCTGCAGTTTTGGCCAGGCGAACACCGGGGAGCTGTTTTTT
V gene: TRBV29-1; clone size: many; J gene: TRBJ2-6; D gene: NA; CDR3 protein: CSVDGEAGANVLTF; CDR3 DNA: TGCAGCGTTGATGGGGAGGCCGGGGCCAACGTCCTGACTTTC
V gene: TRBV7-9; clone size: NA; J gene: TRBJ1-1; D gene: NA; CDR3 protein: CASSSADHQTEAFF; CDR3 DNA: TGTGCCAGCAGCAGTGCAGACCACCAGACTGAAGCTTTCTTT
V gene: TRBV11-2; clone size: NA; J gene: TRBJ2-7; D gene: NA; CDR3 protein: CASTWTVSYEQYF; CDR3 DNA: TGTGCCAGCACTTGGACAGTTTCCTACGAGCAGTACTTC
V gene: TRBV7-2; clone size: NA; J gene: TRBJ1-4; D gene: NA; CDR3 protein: CASSSVDNEKLFF; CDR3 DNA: TGTGCCAGCAGCTCAGTCGATAATGAAAAACTGTTTTTT